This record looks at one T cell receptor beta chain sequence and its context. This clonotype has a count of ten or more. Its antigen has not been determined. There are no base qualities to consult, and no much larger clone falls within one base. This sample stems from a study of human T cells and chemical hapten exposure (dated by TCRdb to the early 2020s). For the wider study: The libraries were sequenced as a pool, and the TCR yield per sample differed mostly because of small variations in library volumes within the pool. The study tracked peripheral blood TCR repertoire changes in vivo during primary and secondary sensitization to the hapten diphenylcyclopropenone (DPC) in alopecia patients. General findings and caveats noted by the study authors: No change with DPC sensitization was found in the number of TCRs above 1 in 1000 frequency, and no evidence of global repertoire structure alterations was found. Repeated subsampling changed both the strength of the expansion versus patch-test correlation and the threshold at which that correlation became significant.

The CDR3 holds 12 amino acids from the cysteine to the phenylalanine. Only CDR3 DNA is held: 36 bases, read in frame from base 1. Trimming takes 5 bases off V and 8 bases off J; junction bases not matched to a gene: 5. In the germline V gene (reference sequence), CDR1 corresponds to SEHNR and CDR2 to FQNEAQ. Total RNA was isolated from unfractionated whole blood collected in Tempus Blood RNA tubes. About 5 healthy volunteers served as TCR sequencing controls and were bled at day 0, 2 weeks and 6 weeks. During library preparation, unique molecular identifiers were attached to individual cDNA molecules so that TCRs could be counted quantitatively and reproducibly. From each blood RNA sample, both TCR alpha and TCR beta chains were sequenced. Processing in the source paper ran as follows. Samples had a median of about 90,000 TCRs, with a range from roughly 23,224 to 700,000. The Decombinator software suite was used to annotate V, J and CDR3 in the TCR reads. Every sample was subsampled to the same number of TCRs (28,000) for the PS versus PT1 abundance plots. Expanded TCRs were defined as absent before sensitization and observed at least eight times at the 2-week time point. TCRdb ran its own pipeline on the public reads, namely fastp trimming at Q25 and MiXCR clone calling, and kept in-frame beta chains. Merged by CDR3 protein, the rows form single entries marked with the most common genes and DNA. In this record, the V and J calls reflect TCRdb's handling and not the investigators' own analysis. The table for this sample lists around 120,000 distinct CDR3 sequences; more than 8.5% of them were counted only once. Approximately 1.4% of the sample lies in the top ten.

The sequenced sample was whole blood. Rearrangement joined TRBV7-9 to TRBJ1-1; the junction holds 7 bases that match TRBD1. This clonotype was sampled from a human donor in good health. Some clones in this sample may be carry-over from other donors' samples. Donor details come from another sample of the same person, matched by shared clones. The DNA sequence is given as TGTGCCAGCAGCGCCGGGACAGCAGAAGCTTTCTTT. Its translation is CASSAGTAEAFF.